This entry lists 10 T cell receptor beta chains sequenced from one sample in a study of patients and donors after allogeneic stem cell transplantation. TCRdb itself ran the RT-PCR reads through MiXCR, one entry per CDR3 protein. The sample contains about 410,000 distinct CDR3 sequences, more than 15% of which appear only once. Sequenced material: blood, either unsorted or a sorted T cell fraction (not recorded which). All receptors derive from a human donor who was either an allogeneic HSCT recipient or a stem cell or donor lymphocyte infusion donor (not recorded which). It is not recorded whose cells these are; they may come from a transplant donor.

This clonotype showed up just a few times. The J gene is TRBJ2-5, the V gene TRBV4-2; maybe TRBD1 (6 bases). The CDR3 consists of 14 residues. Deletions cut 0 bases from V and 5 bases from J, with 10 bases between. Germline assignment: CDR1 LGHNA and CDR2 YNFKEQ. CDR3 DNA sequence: TGTGCCAGCAGCCAAGAGTGGGGGCCTGAGACCCAGTACTTC. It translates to CASSQEWGPETQYF.

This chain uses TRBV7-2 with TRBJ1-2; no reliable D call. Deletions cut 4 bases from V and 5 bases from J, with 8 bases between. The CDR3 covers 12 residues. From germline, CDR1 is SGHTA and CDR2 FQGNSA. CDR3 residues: CASSSTLYGYTF. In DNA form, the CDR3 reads TGTGCCAGCAGCTCGACTCTATATGGCTACACCTTC.

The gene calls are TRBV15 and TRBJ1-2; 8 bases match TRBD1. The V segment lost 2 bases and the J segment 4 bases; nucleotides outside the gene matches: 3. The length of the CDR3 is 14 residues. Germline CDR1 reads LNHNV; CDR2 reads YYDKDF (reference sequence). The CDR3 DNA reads TGTGCCACCAGCAGACAGGGGGCCGGCTATGGCTACACCTTC. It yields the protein CATSRQGAGYGYTF.

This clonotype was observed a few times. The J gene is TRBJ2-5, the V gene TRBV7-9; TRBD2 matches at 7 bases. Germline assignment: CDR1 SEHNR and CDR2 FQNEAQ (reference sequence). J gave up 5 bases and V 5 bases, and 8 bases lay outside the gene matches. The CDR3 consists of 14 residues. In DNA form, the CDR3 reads TGTGCCAGCAGCAACAAAGCGGGACCGGAGACCCAGTACTTC. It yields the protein CASSNKAGPETQYF. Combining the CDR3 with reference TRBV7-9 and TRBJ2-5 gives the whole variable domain DTGVSQNPRHKITKRGQNVTFRCDPISEHNRLYWYRQTLGQGPEFLTYFQNEAQLEKSRLLSDRFSAERPKGSFSTLEIQRTEQGDSAMYLCASSNKAGPETQYFGPGTRLLVL.

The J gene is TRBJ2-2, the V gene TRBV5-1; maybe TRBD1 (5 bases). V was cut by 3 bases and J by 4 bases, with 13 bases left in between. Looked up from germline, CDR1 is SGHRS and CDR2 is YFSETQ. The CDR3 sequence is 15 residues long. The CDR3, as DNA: TGCGCCAGCAGCTCCAATTACAGGAGCACCGGGGAGCTGTTTTTT. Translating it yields CASSSNYRSTGELFF.

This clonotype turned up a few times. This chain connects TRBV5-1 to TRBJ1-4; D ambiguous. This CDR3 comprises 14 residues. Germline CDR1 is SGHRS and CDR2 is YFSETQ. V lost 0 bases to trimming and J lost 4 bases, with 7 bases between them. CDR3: CASSLGIVNEKLFF. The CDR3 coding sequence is TGCGCCAGCAGCTTGGGTATAGTTAATGAAAAACTGTTTTTT.

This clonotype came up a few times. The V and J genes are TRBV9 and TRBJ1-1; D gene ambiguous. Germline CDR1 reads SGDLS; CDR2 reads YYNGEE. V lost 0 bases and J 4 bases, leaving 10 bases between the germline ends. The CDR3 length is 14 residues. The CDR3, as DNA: TGTGCCAGCAGCGTAGTGGGGAGCGTCACTGAAGCTTTCTTT. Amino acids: CASSVVGSVTEAFF.

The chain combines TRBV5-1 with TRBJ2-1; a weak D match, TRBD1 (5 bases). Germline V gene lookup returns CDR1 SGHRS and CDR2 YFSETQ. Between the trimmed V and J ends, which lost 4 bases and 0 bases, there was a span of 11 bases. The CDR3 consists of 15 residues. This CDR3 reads CASSPHRSSYNEQFF. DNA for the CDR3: TGCGCCAGCAGCCCACACAGGAGCTCCTACAATGAGCAGTTCTTC. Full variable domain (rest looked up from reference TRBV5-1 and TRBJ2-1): KAGVTQTPRYLIKTRGQQVTLSCSPISGHRSVSWYQQTPGQGLQFLFEYFSETQRNKGNFPGRFSGRQFSNSRSEMNVSTLELGDSALYLCASSPHRSSYNEQFFGPGTRLTVL.

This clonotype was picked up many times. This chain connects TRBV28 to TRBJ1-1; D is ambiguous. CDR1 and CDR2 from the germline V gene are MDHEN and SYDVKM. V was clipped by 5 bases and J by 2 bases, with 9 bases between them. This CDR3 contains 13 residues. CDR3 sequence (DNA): TGTGCCAGCAGTCCACACTCAAACACTGAAGCTTTCTTT. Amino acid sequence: CASSPHSNTEAFF.

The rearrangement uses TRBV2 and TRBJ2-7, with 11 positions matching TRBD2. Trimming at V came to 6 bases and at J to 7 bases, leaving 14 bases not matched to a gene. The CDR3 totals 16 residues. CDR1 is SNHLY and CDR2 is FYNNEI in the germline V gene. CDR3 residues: CASRRTSGGNRREQYF. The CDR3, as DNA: TGTGCCAGCAGAAGAACTAGCGGGGGAAATCGGAGGGAGCAGTACTTC.